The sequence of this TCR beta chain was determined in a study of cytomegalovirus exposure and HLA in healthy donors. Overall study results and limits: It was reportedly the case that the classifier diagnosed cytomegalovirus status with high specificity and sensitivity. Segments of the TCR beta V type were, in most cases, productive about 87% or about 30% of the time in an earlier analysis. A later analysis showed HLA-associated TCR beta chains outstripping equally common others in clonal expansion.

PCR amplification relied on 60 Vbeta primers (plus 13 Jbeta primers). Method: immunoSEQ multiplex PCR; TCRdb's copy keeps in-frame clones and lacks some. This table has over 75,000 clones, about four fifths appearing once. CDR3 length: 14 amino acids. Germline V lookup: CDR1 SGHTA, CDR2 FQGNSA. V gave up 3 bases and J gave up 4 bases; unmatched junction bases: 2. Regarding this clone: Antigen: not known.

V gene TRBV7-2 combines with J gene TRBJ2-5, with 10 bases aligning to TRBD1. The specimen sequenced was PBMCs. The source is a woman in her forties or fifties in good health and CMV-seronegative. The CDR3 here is CASSFGTGAETQYF. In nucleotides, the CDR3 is TGTGCCAGCAGCTTTGGGACAGGGGCAGAGACCCAGTACTTC.